The present T cell receptor beta chain was sequenced within a study of T cells after yellow fever vaccination (dated by TCRdb to between 2019 and 2020). Regarding the study in general: The SMART-Seq v4 Ultra Low Input RNA kit was used to prepare libraries from fractions with low cell numbers. To follow T-cell clones before and after primary and booster YFV17D yellow fever vaccination, bulk TCR alpha and beta repertoires were sequenced over time. Two healthy male donors, one aged 18 to 30 and one aged 30 to 40 years, made up the cohort. Blood samples were taken at several timepoints before and after primary and secondary immunization, and bulk PBMC replicates and cell subsets were isolated. Results and caveats for the whole study, not just this receptor: Because abundant contaminating clonotypes from the bulk population could be contained in FACS-sorted repertoires, computational filtering was required. Compared with the primary T-cell response, the secondary T-cell response was faster but weaker, reaching its peak on day 5 rather than on day 15. A small share of clonotypes was detected in both CD4 and CD8 compartments, with the overlap likely arising from convergent recombination. The study included only two donors, which limits how far the findings can be generalized. Most clones expanded after primary vaccination were re-detected after the booster (96% of CD4 and approximately 88% of CD8), suggesting broad memory maintenance.

With regard to this clonotype: There is no known antigen for this receptor. Per-base quality was not reported, and no clone a single base away is much larger than it.

CDR1 and CDR2 are read off the germline V gene as MNHEY and SVGEGT. From the cysteine up to the phenylalanine, the CDR3 has a length of 14 residues. The DNA shown is the 42-base CDR3, in frame from base 1. Trimming costs V 0 bases and J 9 bases, and their ends lie 14 bases apart. The treatment or condition label, read with the paper, signifies: live attenuated yellow fever vaccine strain. At every blood-draw timepoint, two biological replicates of bulk PBMCs were collected. PBMCs were isolated from peripheral blood using a standard Ficoll-Paque protocol. TriZol was used to extract RNA from bulk PBMCs, CD4 and CD8 fractions, and dextramer-positive and dextramer-negative fractions. Synthesis of TCR cDNA relied on 5'RACE template switching, a step that introduced a universal primer site along with unique molecular identifiers. Priming for cDNA synthesis came from both the TCR alpha and TCR beta constant segments. Libraries were amplified in two PCR steps, with sample barcodes and sequencing adapters added in the second step. Libraries were sequenced on Illumina HiSeq 2500 (2x100 bp) or NovaSeq (2x150 bp). The paper's processing steps were these. MIGEC was used to demultiplex reads and collapse the reads into UMI consensus sequences, and MiXCR was used for V(D)J alignment. Clonotypes responding to the vaccine were identified with edgeR on replicate PBMC samples, with the criteria of FDR below 0.01 and a log2 fold change above 5 up to day 15. Each bulk clonotype was labeled CD4 or CD8 based on which sequenced repertoire, CD4 or CD8, contained the clonotype at higher abundance. TCRdb took the public reads, trimmed them with fastp at Q25, ran MiXCR for clone calling and kept in-frame beta chains. Identical CDR3 protein sequences are pooled into one entry, listed with their most common genes and DNA. It is TCRdb's table, rather than the study itself, that gives the V and J calls and clone size. In all, the sample holds hundreds of thousands of distinct CDR3 sequences, and roughly an eighth of those were seen once. In total, the top ten clones hold more than 12% of the sample.

The receptor was derived from a man aged 30 to 39 who received the YFV17D yellow fever vaccine. The sequence joins TRBV6-2 or TRBV6-3 to TRBJ1-1; TRBD1 might be the D gene, on 5 matching bases. The specimen was PBMCs, collected on the day of the yellow fever booster vaccination. The nucleotides are TGTGCCAGCAGTTACTCGACCGGGGCTTCAAAAGCTTTCTTT. Translation gives CASSYSTGASKAFF.